One sample yielded the 9 T cell receptor beta chains listed below, sequenced in a study of CD4+ T cells in melanoma. Sequencing used immunoSEQ multiplex PCR; TCRdb keeps in-frame clones, though not all of them. The sample includes 6,600 or so clones, around 68% of them seen just once. Sequenced: cells from a culture (not recorded whether cultured in vitro). These receptors were obtained from a human donor with melanoma.

This chain joins TRBV5-1 and TRBJ2-7; maybe TRBD1 (5 bases). The germline V gene encodes CDR1 SGHRS and CDR2 YFSETQ. Trimming shortened V by 0 bases and J by 3 bases, and 13 bases separated the two germline ends. This CDR3 is built from 15 residues. The CDR3 sequence is CASSLEGDPFYEQYF. The CDR3 bases are TGCGCCAGCAGCTTGGAAGGGGATCCTTTCTACGAGCAGTACTTC.

This rearrangement joins TRBV19 to TRBJ2-3, with D maybe TRBD2 (7 bases). V dropped 4 bases and J dropped 6 bases, with 17 bases sitting between them. Looked up from germline, CDR1 is LNHDA and CDR2 is SQIVND (reference sequence). The CDR3 has 15 residues. CDR3 DNA sequence: TGTGCCAGTAGTAACCGGGGAGGGGGGGCGGATACGCAGTATTTT. The encoded protein is CASSNRGGGADTQYF.

The genes are TRBV19 and TRBJ2-7, with D perhaps being TRBD1 or TRBD2 (5 bases each). V lost 3 bases and J 7 bases, leaving 22 bases between the germline ends. The germline CDR1 and CDR2 sequences are LNHDA and SQIVND (reference sequence). The CDR3 has 16 residues. The CDR3 DNA is TGTGCCAGTAGTATTTGGGGGACCGACGAGATTAAGGAGCAGTACTTC. Its protein product is CASSIWGTDEIKEQYF.

The chain links TRBV5-8 to TRBJ1-4, with a possible D match to TRBD1 (6 bases). The ends were cut back, 2 bases at V and 6 bases at J, with 11 bases in the middle. CDR3 length: 14 amino acids. Germline CDR1 reads SGHTS; CDR2 reads YDEGEE. The CDR3 protein is CASSFDRSDEKLFF. The CDR3, as DNA: TGTGCCAGCAGCTTCGACAGGTCGGATGAAAAACTGTTTTTT.

Only one count was recorded for this clone. V is TRBV3-1 (or the pseudogene TRBV3-2) and J is TRBJ2-1, with D hard to call. V was trimmed by 4 bases and J by 0 bases, leaving 19 bases between them. CDR1 and CDR2 from the germline V gene are LGHDT and YNNKEL (reference sequence). CDR3 length: 18 amino acids. CDR3 sequence reads: CASSPIPPTVSSYNEQFF. The CDR3 DNA is TGTGCCAGCAGCCCTATACCCCCGACGGTCAGCTCCTACAATGAGCAGTTCTTC.

The rearrangement uses TRBV19 and TRBJ1-5; D possibly corresponds to TRBD1 (5 bases). The germline V gene has CDR1 LNHDA and CDR2 SQIVND (reference sequence). Trimming removed 3 bases from V and 11 bases from J, with 17 bases in between. There are 14 residues in the CDR3. CDR3 sequence: CASSIGVLGQAQHF. The CDR3 coding sequence is TGTGCCAGTAGTATCGGAGTTTTGGGGCAGGCCCAGCATTTT.

The chain couples TRBV11-2 to TRBJ1-1; weak D call: TRBD1 (6 bases). Germline lookup yields CDR1 SGHAT and CDR2 FQNNGV. Trimming took off 5 bases at V and 5 bases at J, with 15 bases between the two ends. This CDR3 contains 14 residues. In nucleotides, the CDR3 is TGTGCCAGCAGCCTCTCAGGGGTGGTAACTGAAGCTTTCTTT. This translates into CASSLSGVVTEAFF.

The chain is built from TRBV6-2 or TRBV6-3 and TRBJ1-5; no firm D call. The V gene lost 4 bases and the J gene lost 3 bases, with 10 bases spanning the gap. CDR1 MNHEY and CDR2 SVGEGT come from the germline V gene. This CDR3 is 14 amino acids long. This CDR3 is CASSSRTVNQPQHF. CDR3 nucleotide sequence: TGTGCCAGCAGTTCCAGGACGGTCAATCAGCCCCAGCATTTT.

The chain uses TRBV4-1 and TRBJ2-5, with D possibly being TRBD2 (6 bases). Trimming stripped 0 bases from V and 0 bases from J, with 17 bases between. The CDR3 totals 18 residues. CDR1 MGHRA and CDR2 YSYEKL come from the germline V gene. The CDR3 DNA reads as TGCGCCAGCAGCCAAGAAAGCGGGCAGGGTCTGTACCAAGAGACCCAGTACTTC. It yields the protein CASSQESGQGLYQETQYF.